Sequencing of this T cell receptor beta chain was carried out in a study of blood T cell repertoires in COVID-19. Here immunoSEQ multiplex PCR was the method, and the copy in TCRdb shows in-frame clones only, minus some. The repertoire consists of about 75,000 clones, with about four fifths occurring once and the leading ten covering 5.4%. J gave up 4 bases and V 6 bases, and 10 bases lay outside the gene matches. CDR3 length equals 16 residues. In germline, CDR1 is KGHSH, CDR2 LQKENI. This chain connects TRBV18 to TRBJ2-3, with 10 bases lining up with TRBD2. Input material: peripheral blood. The TCR originated in a woman aged 80 or older with active or convalescent COVID-19. The CDR3 DNA reads as TGTGCCAGCTCGACCTTAGCTAGCGGGAGTTCAGATACGCAGTATTTT. Its protein is CASSTLASGSSDTQYF.